This T cell receptor beta chain was observed in a study of T-cell memory formation after mild COVID-19. About the study: Most TCR clusters belonged to a single donor. The study, taken as a whole, reports: Second-wave clones that peaked on day 37 lacked confirmed SARS-CoV-2 specificity. That cross-reactive memory joined was suggested by some responding clones appearing in pre-infection memory.

This clonotype was detected ten times or more. Its cognate antigen is unknown. TCRdb itself ran the 5' RACE reads through MiXCR, one entry per CDR3 protein. Of about 620,000 distinct CDR3 sequences listed, 15% to 20% were seen once; the top ten hold more than 10%. The CDR3 consists of 15 residues. The germline V gene has CDR1 ENHRY and CDR2 SYGVKD. V dropped 2 bases and J dropped 1 base, with 11 bases sitting between them. This clonotype originated in an adult woman who had mild COVID-19 (a few samples of this study predate the infection). Cell type and time point are not known. This rearrangement joins TRBV10-3 to TRBJ1-1; D perhaps matches TRBD1 (5 bases). Sequenced material: PBMCs or a T cell subset sorted from them (not recorded which). The CDR3 DNA reads TGTGCCATCAGTGAGAAGGGGATCGAGAACACTGAAGCTTTCTTT. This gives the protein CAISEKGIENTEAFF.